These 19 T cell receptor beta chains came from one sample sequenced in a study of blood T cell repertoires in COVID-19. Clones were read by immunoSEQ multiplex PCR, and TCRdb kept only the in-frame ones, dropping some. Of hundreds of thousands of clones listed, 75% to 90% are singletons. Sequencing was performed on PBMCs or T cells enriched from blood (not recorded which). The receptors shown here come from a man aged 25 to 45 who had recovered from COVID-19.

CDR3 in amino acids: CASSLSGGEPSGANVLTF. CDR3 nucleotide sequence: TGTGCCAGCAGCTTAAGCGGGGGCGAACCCTCTGGGGCCAACGTCCTGACTTTC. The chain couples TRBV7-9 to TRBJ2-6; TRBD2 matches at 8 bases. Trimming at V came to 2 bases and at J to 0 bases, leaving 6 bases not matched to a gene. Germline CDR1 and CDR2: SEHNR and FQNEAQ (reference sequence). This CDR3 has 18 amino acids.

V gene TRBV21-1 combines with J gene TRBJ2-7; whether TRBD1, the table's D call, matches the DNA was not checked. TRBV21-1 is designated a pseudogene. The CDR3 extends over 13 amino acids. The CDR3 spells CATGQEFPYEQYF. CDR3 DNA sequence: TGTGCCACCGGACAGGAATTTCCCTACGAGCAGTACTTC.

The chain carries TRBV11-2 and TRBJ1-2, with 10 bases that match TRBD1. V was pared by 5 bases and J by 8 bases, with 8 bases of the junction left unmatched. The CDR3 is 14 amino acids. The germline V gene has CDR1 SGHAT and CDR2 FQNNGV. CDR3 DNA sequence: TGTGCCAGCAGCCTACAGGACAGGGGGGCCGGCTACACCTTC. This translates into CASSLQDRGAGYTF.

The chain combines TRBV10-3 with TRBJ1-5; TRBD1 matches 9 bases. V dropped 10 bases and J dropped 7; count of bases not matched to a gene: 8. CDR1 is ENHRY and CDR2 is SYGVKD in the germline V gene. The CDR3 is 13 amino acids. Here the CDR3 DNA reads TGTGCCACCCGGGACAGGGAAGACCAGCCCCAGCATTTT. As protein: CATRDREDQPQHF.

This clone was counted only a few times. The chain links TRBV7-2 to TRBJ2-7; D perhaps matches TRBD2 (5 bases). V was trimmed by 5 bases and J by 4 bases, leaving 6 bases between them. The germline V gene encodes CDR1 SGHTA and CDR2 FQGNSA. The CDR3 sequence is 11 residues long. The chain's CDR3 is CASSGLYEQYF. CDR3 bases: TGTGCCAGCAGCGGACTTTACGAGCAGTACTTC.

To note about this clone: Other DNA sequences from this sample encode an identical CDR3 as well. The chain has TRBV9 and TRBJ2-7; no clear D. Germline V lookup: CDR1 SGDLS, CDR2 YYNGEE. Trimming removed 0 bases at V and 0 bases at J, with 7 bases between. This CDR3 region has 14 residues. The CDR3 sequence is CASSVGGSSYEQYF. The CDR3, as DNA: TGTGCCAGCAGCGTAGGTGGCAGCTCCTACGAGCAGTACTTC.

For this clone: Distinct nucleotide sequences in the sample also encode this CDR3. V gene TRBV6-5 combines with J gene TRBJ2-6; weak D call: TRBD1 (6 bases). The V gene's germline CDR1 is MNHEY and CDR2 SVGAGI. There are 16 residues in the CDR3. Trimming pared 0 bases from V and 1 base from J, leaving 7 bases between. CDR3 protein: CASSYSTGSGANVLTF. The CDR3 DNA sequence: TGTGCCAGCAGTTACTCTACAGGGTCTGGGGCCAACGTCCTGACTTTC.

This chain joins TRBV3-1 (or the pseudogene TRBV3-2) and TRBJ2-1, with 7 bases matching TRBD2. Germline V gene sequence: CDR1 LGHDT, CDR2 YNNKEL (reference sequence). There are 14 residues in the CDR3. J lost 8 bases, V lost 1 base, and 5 bases had no gene match. The CDR3, as DNA: TGTGCCAGCAGCCAAGGGACTAGGGTCTATGAGCAGTTCTTC. The encoded protein is CASSQGTRVYEQFF.

This rearrangement joins TRBV5-1 to TRBJ2-3; 7 nucleotides agree with TRBD1. CDR1 is SGHRS, CDR2 YFSETQ, per germline. Trimming removed 4 bases from V and 6 bases from J; junction bases left unmatched: 5. The CDR3 length is 13 residues. CDR3 sequence reads: CASSRDRMDTQYF. The CDR3 DNA reads TGCGCCAGCAGCCGGGACAGAATGGATACGCAGTATTTT.

The J gene is TRBJ1-6, the V gene TRBV7-6, with 7 bases aligning to TRBD1. Germline lookup yields CDR1 SGHVS and CDR2 FNYEAQ. V lost 1 base, J lost 7 bases, and 7 bases stayed unmatched. This CDR3 is built from 16 residues. The CDR3 region has the DNA TGTGCCAGCAGCTTAGAGGCAGGGGGGAACAATTCACCCCTCCACTTT. Its translation: CASSLEAGGNNSPLHF. The entire variable domain, with the rest obtained from reference TRBV7-6 and TRBJ1-6, is as follows: GAGVSQSPRYKVTKRGQDVALRCDPISGHVSLYWYRQALGQGPEFLTYFNYEAQQDKSGLPNDRFSAERPEGSISTLTIQRTEQRDSAMYRCASSLEAGGNNSPLHFGNGTRLTVT.

The genes are TRBV2 and TRBJ2-7, with D possibly being TRBD2 (6 bases). The CDR3 runs to 12 residues. Germline V gene data show CDR1 as SNHLY and CDR2 as FYNNEI. Trimming stripped 6 bases from V and 6 bases from J, with 12 bases between. CDR3 in DNA: TGTGCCAGCAGGCAGAGCGGGTCCGAGCAGTACTTC. Translated: CASRQSGSEQYF.

The J gene is TRBJ2-5, the V gene TRBV18; TRBD2 matches at 12 bases. Germline V gives CDR1 KGHSH, CDR2 LQKENI. CDR3 length: 18 amino acids. V dropped 1 base and J dropped 5; count of bases not matched to a gene: 11. The CDR3 DNA reads as TGTGCCAGCTCACCACTGGGGCCCGCTAGCGGGAGGGCTGAGACCCAGTACTTC. Protein sequence: CASSPLGPASGRAETQYF.

This chain links TRBV5-6 with TRBJ1-4; the D is unclear. Trimming left V 3 bases short and J 6 bases short, with 12 bases between. This CDR3 spans 14 amino acids. Germline-derived CDR1 and CDR2 are SGHDT and YYEEEE. The CDR3 spells CASSSGLPDEKLFF. In DNA, the CDR3 is TGTGCCAGCAGCTCGGGGTTGCCGGATGAAAAACTGTTTTTT. The full variable domain, rest sourced from reference TRBV5-6 and TRBJ1-4, is DAGVTQSPTHLIKTRGQQVTLRCSPKSGHDTVSWYQQALGQGPQFIFQYYEEEERQRGNFPDRFSGHQFPNYSSELNVNALLLGDSALYLCASSSGLPDEKLFFGSGTQLSVL.

The CDR3 bases are TGCGCCAGCATGGCCCAGTCGAACACCGGGGAGCTGTTTTTT. Translating it yields CASMAQSNTGELFF. The rearrangement joins TRBV10-2 to TRBJ2-2; D is unresolved. The CDR3 sequence is 14 residues long. CDR1 is WSHSY and CDR2 is SAAADI in the germline V gene. Trimming stripped 7 bases from V and 0 bases from J, with 9 bases between.

V is TRBV27 and J is TRBJ2-7, with TRBD2 identical over 11 bases. Per germline, CDR1 MNHEY and CDR2 SMNVEV (reference sequence). This CDR3 region has 15 residues. Trimming took 2 bases from V and 4 from J; bases not matched to a gene: 4. The CDR3 sequence: CASSLIAGGLYEQYF. Here the CDR3 DNA reads TGTGCCAGCAGTTTAATAGCGGGAGGGCTGTACGAGCAGTACTTC.

The rearrangement links TRBV6-5 to TRBJ1-1; D might be TRBD1 (5 bases). Germline V gene data show CDR1 as MNHEY and CDR2 as SVGAGI. V dropped 3 bases and J dropped 0 bases, with 8 bases sitting between them. This CDR3 is built from 14 residues. The CDR3: CASSYGALNTEAFF. Written as DNA, the CDR3 is TGTGCCAGCAGTTATGGGGCCCTGAACACTGAAGCTTTCTTT.

CDR3 sequence: CASSYRGNNEQFF. CDR3 nucleotides: TGTGCCAGCAGTTATAGGGGAAACAATGAGCAGTTCTTC. The V gene is TRBV6-5, the J gene TRBJ2-1, with D perhaps TRBD1 (5 bases). Germline CDR1 and CDR2: MNHEY and SVGAGI. V was pared by 3 bases and J by 5 bases, with 8 bases between. The CDR3 is 13 amino acids.

The chain has TRBV5-8 and TRBJ2-3; possibly TRBD2 for D (6 bases). The length of the CDR3 is 16 residues. Trimming stripped 0 bases from V and 2 bases from J, with 13 bases between. Germline lookup yields CDR1 SGHTS and CDR2 YDEGEE. The CDR3 is CASSLAGLANTDTQYF. CDR3 sequence (DNA): TGTGCCAGCAGCTTGGCGGGGCTAGCGAACACAGATACGCAGTATTTT.

This clone has only one observation. This chain connects TRBV5-4 to TRBJ2-7; 9 bases align to TRBD1. Trimming cost V 5 bases and J 4 bases; bases outside gene matches: 10. There are 15 residues in the CDR3. The germline V gene encodes CDR1 SGHNT and CDR2 YYREEE (reference sequence). CDR3 nucleotide sequence: TGTGCCAGCAGTCAGGGACAGGGTAGTTATTACGAGCAGTACTTC. It codes for CASSQGQGSYYEQYF. Combining the CDR3 with reference TRBV5-4 and TRBJ2-7 gives the whole variable domain ETGVTQSPTHLIKTRGQQVTLRCSSQSGHNTVSWYQQALGQGPQFIFQYYREEENGRGNFPPRFSGLQFPNYSSELNVNALELDDSALYLCASSQGQGSYYEQYFGPGTRLTVT.